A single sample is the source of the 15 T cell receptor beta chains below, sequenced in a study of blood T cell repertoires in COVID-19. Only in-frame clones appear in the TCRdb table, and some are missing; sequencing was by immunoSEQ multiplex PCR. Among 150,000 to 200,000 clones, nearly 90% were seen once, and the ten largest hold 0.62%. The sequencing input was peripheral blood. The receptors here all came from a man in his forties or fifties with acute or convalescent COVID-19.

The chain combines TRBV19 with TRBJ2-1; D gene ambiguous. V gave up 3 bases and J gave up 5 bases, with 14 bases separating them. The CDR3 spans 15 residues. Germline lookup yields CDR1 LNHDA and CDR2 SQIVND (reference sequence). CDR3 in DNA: TGTGCCAGTAGTATCTACCTCGAAACGAACAATGAGCAGTTCTTC. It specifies CASSIYLETNNEQFF.

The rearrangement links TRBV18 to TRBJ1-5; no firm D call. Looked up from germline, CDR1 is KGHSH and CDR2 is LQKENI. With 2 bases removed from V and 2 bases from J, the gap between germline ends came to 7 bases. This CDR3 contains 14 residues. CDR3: CASSPGTGNQPQHF. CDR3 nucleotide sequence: TGTGCCAGCTCACCAGGCACCGGCAATCAGCCCCAGCATTTT.

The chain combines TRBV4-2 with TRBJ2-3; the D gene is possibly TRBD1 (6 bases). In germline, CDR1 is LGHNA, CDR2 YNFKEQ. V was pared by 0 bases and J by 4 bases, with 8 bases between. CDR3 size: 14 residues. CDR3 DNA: TGTGCCAGCAGCCAAGATACAGGGCCAGATACGCAGTATTTT. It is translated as CASSQDTGPDTQYF.

The CDR3 bases are TGCGCCCAGCATCAGGTCGACGTTGACAGGGAGGTCAATCAGCCCCAGCATTTT. Encoded protein: CAQHQVDVDREVNQPQHF. The rearrangement links TRBV5-1 to TRBJ1-5, with TRBD1 identical over 7 bases. Germline CDR1 and CDR2: SGHRS and YFSETQ. The ends lost 10 bases at V and 3 bases at J; junction bases unmatched: 22. CDR3 length: 18 amino acids. Looking up the rest from reference TRBV5-1 and TRBJ1-5 gives the full variable domain: KAGVTQTPRYLIKTRGQQVTLSCSPISGHRSVSWYQQTPGQGLQFLFEYFSETQRNKGNFPGRFSGRQFSNSRSEMNVSTLELGDSALYLCAQHQVDVDREVNQPQHFGDGTRLSIL.

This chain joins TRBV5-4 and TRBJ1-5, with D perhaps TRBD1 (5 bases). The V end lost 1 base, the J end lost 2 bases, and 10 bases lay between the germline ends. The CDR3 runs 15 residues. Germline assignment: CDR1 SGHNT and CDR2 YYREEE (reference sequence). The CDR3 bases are TGTGCCAGCAGCTTGTGGGGGGTTGGCAATCAGCCCCAGCATTTT. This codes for CASSLWGVGNQPQHF.

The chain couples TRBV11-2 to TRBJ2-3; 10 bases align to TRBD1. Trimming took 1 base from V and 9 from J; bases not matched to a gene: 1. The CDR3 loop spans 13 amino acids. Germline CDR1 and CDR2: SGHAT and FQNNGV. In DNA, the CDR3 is TGTGCCAGCAGCTTAGGGGACAGGGGAACGCAGTATTTT. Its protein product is CASSLGDRGTQYF.

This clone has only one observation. CDR3 coding DNA: TGTGCCAGTAGTATATCTCGGGAGACCCTTTATAGCAATCAGCCCCAGCATTTT. It encodes CASSISRETLYSNQPQHF. The V gene is TRBV19, the J gene TRBJ1-5; the D is unclear. Trimming pared 2 bases from V and 0 bases from J, leaving 17 bases between. The CDR3 has 18 amino acids. Germline CDR1 LNHDA, CDR2 SQIVND (reference sequence).

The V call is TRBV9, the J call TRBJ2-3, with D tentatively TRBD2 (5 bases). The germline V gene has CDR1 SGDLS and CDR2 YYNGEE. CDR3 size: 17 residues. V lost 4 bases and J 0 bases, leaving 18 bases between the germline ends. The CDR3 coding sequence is TGTGCCAGCAGCCCCCGTATGGCTAGCCCGAGCACAGATACGCAGTATTTT. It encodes CASSPRMASPSTDTQYF.

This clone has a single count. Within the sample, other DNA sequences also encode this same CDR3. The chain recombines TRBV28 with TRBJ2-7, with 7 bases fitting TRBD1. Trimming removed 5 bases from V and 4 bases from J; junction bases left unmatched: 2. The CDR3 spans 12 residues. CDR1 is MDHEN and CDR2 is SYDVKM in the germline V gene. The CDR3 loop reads CASSLQGYEQYF. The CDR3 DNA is TGTGCCAGCAGTCTACAGGGGTACGAGCAGTACTTC.

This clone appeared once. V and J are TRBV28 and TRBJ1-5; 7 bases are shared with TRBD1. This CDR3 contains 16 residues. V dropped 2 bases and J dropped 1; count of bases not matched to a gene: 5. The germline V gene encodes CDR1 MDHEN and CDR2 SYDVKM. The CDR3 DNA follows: TGTGCCAGCAGTTTAACCGGGACAGTAAGCAATCAGCCCCAGCATTTT. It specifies CASSLTGTVSNQPQHF.

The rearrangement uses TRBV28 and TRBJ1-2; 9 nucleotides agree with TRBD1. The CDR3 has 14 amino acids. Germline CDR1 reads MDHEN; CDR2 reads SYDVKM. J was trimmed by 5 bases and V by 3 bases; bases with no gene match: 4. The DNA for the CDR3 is TGTGCCAGCAGTTTGGACAGGGGTCTATATGGCTACACCTTC. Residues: CASSLDRGLYGYTF.

CDR3 nucleotide sequence: TGCGCCAGCTCCCGGGGGTATAATGAGCAGTTCTTC. It specifies CASSRGYNEQFF. The chain recombines TRBV10-2 with TRBJ2-1; tentative D call: TRBD2 (6 bases). This CDR3 has 12 amino acids. V gave up 8 bases and J gave up 7 bases, with 12 bases separating them. The germline gives CDR1 WSHSY, CDR2 SAAADI.

This CDR3 is CATSRDRGGSDTQYF. CDR3 coding DNA: TGTGCCACCAGCAGAGACAGGGGTGGGTCAGATACGCAGTATTTT. This chain links TRBV15 with TRBJ2-3; TRBD1 might be the D (6 bases). V shed 0 bases and J shed 4 bases, with 11 bases lying between them. Per germline, CDR1 LNHNV and CDR2 YYDKDF (reference sequence). CDR3 length: 15 residues. Full variable domain (missing parts from reference TRBV15 and TRBJ2-3): DAMVIQNPRYQVTQFGKPVTLSCSQTLNHNVMYWYQQKSSQAPKLLFHYYDKDFNNEADTPDNFQSRRPNTSFCFLDIRSPGLGDTAMYLCATSRDRGGSDTQYFGPGTRLTVL.

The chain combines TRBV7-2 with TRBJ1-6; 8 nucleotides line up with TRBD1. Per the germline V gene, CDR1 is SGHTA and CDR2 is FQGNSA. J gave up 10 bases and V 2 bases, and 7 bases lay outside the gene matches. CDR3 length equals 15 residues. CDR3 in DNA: TGTGCCAGCAGCTTACAGGGGGCGCGGGAATCACCCCTCCACTTT. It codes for CASSLQGARESPLHF.

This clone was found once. CDR3 sequence reads: CASSFSFSYGYTF. The CDR3 DNA follows: TGTGCCAGCAGCTTTTCATTTTCCTATGGCTACACCTTC. The chain joins TRBV7-2 to TRBJ1-2; D call uncertain. Trimming removed 3 bases from V and 4 bases from J, with 9 bases in between. CDR1 is SGHTA and CDR2 is FQGNSA in the germline V gene. The CDR3 has 13 amino acids.